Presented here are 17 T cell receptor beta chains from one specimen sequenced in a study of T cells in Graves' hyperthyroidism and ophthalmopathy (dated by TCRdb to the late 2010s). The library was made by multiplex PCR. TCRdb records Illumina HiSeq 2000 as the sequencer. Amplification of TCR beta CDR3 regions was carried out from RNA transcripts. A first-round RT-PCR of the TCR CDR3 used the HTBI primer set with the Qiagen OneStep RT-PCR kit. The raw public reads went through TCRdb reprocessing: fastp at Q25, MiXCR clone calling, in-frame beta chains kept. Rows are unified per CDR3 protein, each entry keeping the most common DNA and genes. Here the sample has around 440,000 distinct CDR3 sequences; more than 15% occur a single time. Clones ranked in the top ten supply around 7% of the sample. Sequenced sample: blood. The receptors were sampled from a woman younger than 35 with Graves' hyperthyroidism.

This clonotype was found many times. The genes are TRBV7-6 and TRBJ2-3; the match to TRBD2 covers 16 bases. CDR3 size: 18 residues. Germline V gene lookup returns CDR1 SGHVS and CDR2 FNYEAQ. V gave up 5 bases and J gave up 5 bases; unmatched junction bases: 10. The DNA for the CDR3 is TGTGCCAGCAGCCCCGGGACTAGCGGGAGGGCCCGGGAAGATACGCAGTATTTT. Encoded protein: CASSPGTSGRAREDTQYF.

The DNA of the CDR3 is TGTGCCAGCAGCTTAGTACAGGCTCTCTCCTACGAGCAGTACTTC. This gives the protein CASSLVQALSYEQYF. The V and J genes are TRBV7-9 and TRBJ2-7; TRBD1 might be the D (5 bases). The CDR3 has 15 amino acids. Trimming removed 1 base at V and 0 bases at J, with 10 bases between. Germline V CDR1 and CDR2: SEHNR, FQNEAQ (reference sequence).

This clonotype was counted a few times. The CDR3 bases are TGCGCCAGCAGCTTGGCGGGGCCCGCCTACGAGCAGTACTTC. This codes for CASSLAGPAYEQYF. The chain joins TRBV5-1 to TRBJ2-7; D might be TRBD1 or TRBD2, each matching 5 bases. Germline assignment: CDR1 SGHRS and CDR2 YFSETQ. This CDR3 comprises 14 residues. With 0 bases removed from V and 2 bases from J, the gap between germline ends came to 9 bases.

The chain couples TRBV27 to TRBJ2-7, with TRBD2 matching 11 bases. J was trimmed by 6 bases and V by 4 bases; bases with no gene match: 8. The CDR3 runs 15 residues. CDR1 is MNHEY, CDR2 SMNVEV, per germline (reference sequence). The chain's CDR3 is CASSSRTSGPSEQYF. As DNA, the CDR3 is TGTGCCAGCAGTTCCAGGACTAGCGGGCCTTCCGAGCAGTACTTC.

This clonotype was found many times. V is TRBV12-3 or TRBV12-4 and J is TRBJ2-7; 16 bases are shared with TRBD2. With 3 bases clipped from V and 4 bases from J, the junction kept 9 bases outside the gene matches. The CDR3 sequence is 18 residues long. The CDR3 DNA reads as TGTGCCAGCAGTTTTACGCTCGGGACTAGCGGGGGGGCGTACGAGCAGTACTTC. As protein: CASSFTLGTSGGAYEQYF.

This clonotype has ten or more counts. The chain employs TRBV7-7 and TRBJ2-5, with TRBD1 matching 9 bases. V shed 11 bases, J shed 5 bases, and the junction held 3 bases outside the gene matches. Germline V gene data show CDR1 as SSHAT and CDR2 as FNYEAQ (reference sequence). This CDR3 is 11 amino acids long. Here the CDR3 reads CALGTGETQYF. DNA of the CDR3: TGTGCCTTGGGGACAGGGGAGACCCAGTACTTC.

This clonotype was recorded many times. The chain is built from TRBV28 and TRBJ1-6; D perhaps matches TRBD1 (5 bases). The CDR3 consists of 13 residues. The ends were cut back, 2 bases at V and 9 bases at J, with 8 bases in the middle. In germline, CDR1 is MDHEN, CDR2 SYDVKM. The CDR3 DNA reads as TGTGCCAGCAGTTTACAGGGTATTTCACCCCTCCACTTT. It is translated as CASSLQGISPLHF.

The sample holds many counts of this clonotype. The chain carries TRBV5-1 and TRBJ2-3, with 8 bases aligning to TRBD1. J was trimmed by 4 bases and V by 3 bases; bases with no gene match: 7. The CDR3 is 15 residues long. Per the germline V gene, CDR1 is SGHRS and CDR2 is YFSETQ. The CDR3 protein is CASSSVQGAADTQYF. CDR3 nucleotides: TGCGCCAGCAGCTCAGTCCAGGGGGCTGCAGATACGCAGTATTTT.

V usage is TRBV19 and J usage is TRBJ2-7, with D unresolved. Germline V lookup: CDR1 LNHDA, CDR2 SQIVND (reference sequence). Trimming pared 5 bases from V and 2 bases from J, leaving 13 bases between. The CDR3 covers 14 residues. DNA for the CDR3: TGTGCCAGTAGTGCGGTGGATACGACCTACGAGCAGTACTTC. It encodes CASSAVDTTYEQYF.

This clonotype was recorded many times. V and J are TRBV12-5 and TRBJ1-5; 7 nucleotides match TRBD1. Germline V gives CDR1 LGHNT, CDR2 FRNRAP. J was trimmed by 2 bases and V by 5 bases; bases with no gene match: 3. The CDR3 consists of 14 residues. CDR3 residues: CASGTQGGNQPQHF. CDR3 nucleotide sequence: TGTGCTAGTGGTACGCAGGGGGGCAATCAGCCCCAGCATTTT.

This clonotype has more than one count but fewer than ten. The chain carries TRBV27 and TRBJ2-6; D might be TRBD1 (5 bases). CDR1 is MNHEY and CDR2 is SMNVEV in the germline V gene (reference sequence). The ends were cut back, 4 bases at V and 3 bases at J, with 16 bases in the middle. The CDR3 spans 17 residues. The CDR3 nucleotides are TGTGCCAGCAGTTGGACATCGGTAGTAGGTGGGGCCAACGTCCTGACTTTC. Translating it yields CASSWTSVVGGANVLTF.

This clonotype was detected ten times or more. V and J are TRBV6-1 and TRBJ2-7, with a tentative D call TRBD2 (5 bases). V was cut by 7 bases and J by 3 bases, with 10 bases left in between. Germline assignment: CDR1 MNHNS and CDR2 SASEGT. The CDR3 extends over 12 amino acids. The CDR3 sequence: CASNEGYYEQYF. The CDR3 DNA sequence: TGTGCCAGCAACGAGGGTTACTACGAGCAGTACTTC.

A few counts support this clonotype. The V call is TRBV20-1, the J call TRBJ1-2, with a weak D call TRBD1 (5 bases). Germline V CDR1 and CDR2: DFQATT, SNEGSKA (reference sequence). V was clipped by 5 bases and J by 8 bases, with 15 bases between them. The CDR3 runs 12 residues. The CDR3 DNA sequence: TGCAGTGCTCAAGGGGCCCCCGAGGGCTACACCTTC. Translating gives CSAQGAPEGYTF.

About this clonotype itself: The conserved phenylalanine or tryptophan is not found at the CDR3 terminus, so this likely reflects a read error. The CDR3 loop is CASSLSGTDTQYI. CDR3 nucleotide sequence: TGTGCCAGCAGCTTATCAGGGACAGATACGCAGTATATT. This sequence joins TRBV5-1 and TRBJ2-3; D possibly corresponds to TRBD1 (5 bases). Germline CDR1 reads SGHRS; CDR2 reads YFSETQ. This CDR3 is 13 amino acids long.

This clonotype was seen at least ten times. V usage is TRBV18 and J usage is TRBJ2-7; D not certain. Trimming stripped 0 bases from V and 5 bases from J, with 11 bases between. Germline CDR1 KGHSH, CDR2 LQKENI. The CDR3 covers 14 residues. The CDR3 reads CASSPPPVGHEQYF. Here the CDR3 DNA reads TGTGCCAGCTCACCACCCCCAGTAGGCCACGAGCAGTACTTC.

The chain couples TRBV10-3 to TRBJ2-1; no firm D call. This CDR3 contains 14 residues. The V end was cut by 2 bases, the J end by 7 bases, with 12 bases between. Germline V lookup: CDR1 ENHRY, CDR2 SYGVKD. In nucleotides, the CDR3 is TGTGCCATCAGTGAGGAGGTAGTTAGAAATGAGCAGTTCTTC. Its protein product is CAISEEVVRNEQFF.

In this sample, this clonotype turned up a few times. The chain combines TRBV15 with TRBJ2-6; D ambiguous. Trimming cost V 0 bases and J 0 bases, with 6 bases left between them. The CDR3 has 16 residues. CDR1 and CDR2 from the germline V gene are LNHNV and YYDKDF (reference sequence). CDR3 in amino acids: CATSRDWVSGANVLTF. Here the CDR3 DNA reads TGTGCCACCAGCAGAGATTGGGTCTCTGGGGCCAACGTCCTGACTTTC.